A single sample is the source of the 20 T cell receptor beta chains below, sequenced in a study of blood T cell repertoires in COVID-19. Assay: immunoSEQ multiplex PCR; the TCRdb copy retains only in-frame clones and omits some. Of roughly 200,000 clones in the sample, approximately 87% were seen once. The sequenced material came from peripheral blood. The source of these receptors is a man between 60 and 75 years old who had recovered from COVID-19.

V gene TRBV7-3 combines with J gene TRBJ2-1, with 9 bases lining up with TRBD2. Trimming cost V 5 bases and J 1 base; bases outside gene matches: 6. CDR1 is SGHTA and CDR2 is FQGTGA in the germline V gene. This CDR3 contains 16 residues. CDR3: CASSPAGGRSYNEQFF. In DNA form, the CDR3 reads TGTGCCAGCAGCCCCGCGGGGGGGAGATCCTACAATGAGCAGTTCTTC.

The chain recombines TRBV7-9 with TRBJ1-1, with D perhaps TRBD1 (5 bases). The CDR3 extends over 16 amino acids. Trimming pared 2 bases from V and 2 bases from J, leaving 15 bases between. From germline, CDR1 is SEHNR and CDR2 FQNEAQ (reference sequence). The CDR3 loop reads CASSLTGGLRNTEAFF. For the CDR3, the DNA is TGTGCCAGCAGCTTAACCGGGGGTTTGAGAAACACTGAAGCTTTCTTT.

V is TRBV2 and J is TRBJ1-3; D call uncertain. This CDR3 is built from 14 residues. Per the germline V gene, CDR1 is SNHLY and CDR2 is FYNNEI. The V and J ends lost 8 bases and 0 bases respectively, with 11 bases between them. CDR3 in amino acids: CASLPASSGNTIYF. Here the CDR3 DNA reads TGTGCCAGCCTGCCAGCGAGCTCTGGAAACACCATATATTTT.

CDR3 amino acids: CASSPRQGNEKLFF. CDR3 nucleotide sequence: TGTGCCAGCAGCCCCCGACAGGGCAATGAAAAACTGTTTTTT. The V call is TRBV9, the J call TRBJ1-4, with TRBD1 matching 7 bases. This CDR3 contains 14 residues. V dropped 4 bases and J dropped 5; count of bases not matched to a gene: 5. Germline CDR1 is SGDLS and CDR2 is YYNGEE.

This clone was seen many times. This chain's CDR3 is CASSQERGGPETQYF. CDR3 nucleotides: TGTGCCAGCAGCCAAGAGCGGGGGGGCCCAGAGACCCAGTACTTC. This chain links TRBV4-2 with TRBJ2-5; 9 bases map to TRBD2. V lost 0 bases, J lost 4 bases, and 3 bases stayed unmatched. CDR3 length equals 15 residues. Per the germline V gene, CDR1 is LGHNA and CDR2 is YNFKEQ.

The chain combines TRBV19 with TRBJ1-4; D not certain. V was clipped by 5 bases and J by 4 bases, with 8 bases between them. The CDR3 runs to 13 residues. Germline values: CDR1 LNHDA, CDR2 SQIVND (reference sequence). CDR3 amino acids: CASSQRFNEKLFF. CDR3 in DNA: TGTGCCAGTAGTCAGAGGTTTAATGAAAAACTGTTTTTT.

The V and J genes are TRBV30 and TRBJ2-3, with 9 nucleotides matching TRBD2. The CDR3 contains 12 residues. Trimming removed 2 bases from V and 11 bases from J; junction bases left unmatched: 5. The germline V gene has CDR1 GTSNPN and CDR2 SVGIG (reference sequence). In DNA form, the CDR3 reads TGTGCCTGGAGTCCGGGACTAGCCTGGCAGTATTTT. This encodes CAWSPGLAWQYF.

The V and J genes are TRBV7-2 and TRBJ1-2, with 7 bases identical to TRBD1. The V gene's germline CDR1 is SGHTA and CDR2 FQGNSA. V shed 3 bases, J shed 1 base, and the junction held 5 bases outside the gene matches. The CDR3 is 15 amino acids. The chain's CDR3 is CASSFAGGINYGYTF. The CDR3 DNA is TGTGCCAGCAGCTTTGCAGGGGGGATTAACTATGGCTACACCTTC. The full variable domain, its missing parts supplied by reference TRBV7-2 and TRBJ1-2, is GAGVSQSPSNKVTEKGKDVELRCDPISGHTALYWYRQSLGQGLEFLIYFQGNSAPDKSGLPSDRFSAERTGGSVSTLTIQRTQQEDSAVYLCASSFAGGINYGYTFGSGTRLTVV.

V gene TRBV12-5 combines with J gene TRBJ2-1, with 13 bases lining up with TRBD2. J lost 10 bases, V lost 5 bases, and 8 bases had no gene match. The CDR3 is made up of 15 amino acids. CDR1 and CDR2 (germline): LGHNT, FRNRAP. The CDR3 coding sequence is TGTGCTAGTGGTCCGCCGGGACTAGCGGGAAGGGAGCAGTTCTTC. This sequence encodes CASGPPGLAGREQFF. Full variable domain (remainder filled in from reference TRBV12-5 and TRBJ2-1): DARVTQTPRHKVTEMGQEVTMRCQPILGHNTVFWYRQTMMQGLELLAYFRNRAPLDDSGMPKDRFSAEMPDATLATLKIQPSEPRDSAVYFCASGPPGLAGREQFFGPGTRLTVL.

V is TRBV5-1 and J is TRBJ2-7, with 7 nucleotides matching TRBD1. The CDR3 contains 15 residues. J was trimmed by 2 bases and V by 4 bases; bases with no gene match: 9. The germline CDR1 and CDR2 sequences are SGHRS and YFSETQ. CDR3 nucleotide sequence: TGCGCCAGCAGCCCTGGACAGGAACATACCTACGAGCAGTACTTC. Its translation is CASSPGQEHTYEQYF.

The rearrangement links TRBV28 to TRBJ1-5; 7 bases align to TRBD1. The CDR3 is 16 amino acids. Germline V gene data show CDR1 as MDHEN and CDR2 as SYDVKM. The J segment lost 1 base and the V segment lost 5 bases, leaving 8 bases of the junction unmatched. Written as DNA, the CDR3 is TGTGCCAGCAGTGTTCGACAGGGTTGGAGCAATCAGCCCCAGCATTTT. This gives the protein CASSVRQGWSNQPQHF.

The sample holds one count of this clone. The chain recombines TRBV28 with TRBJ2-7, with D perhaps matching TRBD2 (8 bases). The CDR3 contains 15 residues. Trimming took 7 bases from V and 2 from J, leaving 18 bases between them. Germline V gene lookup returns CDR1 MDHEN and CDR2 SYDVKM. The CDR3 reads CASISGGTETYEQYF. Written as DNA, the CDR3 is TGTGCCAGCATCTCGGGGGGGACAGAAACCTACGAGCAGTACTTC.

This chain connects TRBV30 to TRBJ2-3; D gene ambiguous. The CDR3 contains 13 residues. V was trimmed by 5 bases and J by 2 bases, leaving 11 bases between them. Germline CDR1 and CDR2: GTSNPN and SVGIG (reference sequence). The CDR3 DNA follows: TGTGCCTGGCGCGGAACCTCCACAGATACGCAGTATTTT. Protein product: CAWRGTSTDTQYF.

The rearrangement links TRBV2 to TRBJ1-2, with D maybe TRBD1 (6 bases). The germline V gene encodes CDR1 SNHLY and CDR2 FYNNEI. This CDR3 spans 14 amino acids. Trimming removed 5 bases from V and 2 bases from J, with 12 bases in between. The CDR3 spells CASSPQGYNYGYTF. The CDR3 bases are TGTGCCAGCAGTCCACAGGGATACAACTATGGCTACACCTTC.

The V call is TRBV3-1 (or the pseudogene TRBV3-2), the J call TRBJ2-7; D not certain. Germline values: CDR1 LGHDT, CDR2 YNNKEL (reference sequence). The V gene lost 0 bases and the J gene lost 6 bases, with 15 bases spanning the gap. This CDR3 spans 15 amino acids. CDR3 sequence: CASSQDRQGLGEQYF. In DNA, the CDR3 is TGTGCCAGCAGCCAAGATCGCCAAGGTCTAGGCGAGCAGTACTTC.

A word on this clone: Different DNA sequences within this sample yield the same CDR3. The chain is built from TRBV2 and TRBJ2-2; D is ambiguous. V was cut by 4 bases and J by 6 bases, with 6 bases left in between. The CDR3 spans 12 residues. Per germline, CDR1 SNHLY and CDR2 FYNNEI. Here the CDR3 DNA reads TGTGCCAGCAGTGTAGTGGCCGGGGAGCTGTTTTTT. This encodes CASSVVAGELFF. The whole variable domain, filled in from reference TRBV2 and TRBJ2-2, reads EPEVTQTPSHQVTQMGQEVILRCVPISNHLYFYWYRQILGQKVEFLVSFYNNEISEKSEIFDDQFSVERPDGSNFTLKIRSTKLEDSAMYFCASSVVAGELFFGEGSRLTVL.

This chain uses TRBV6-5 with TRBJ1-2; a possible D gene is TRBD1 (6 bases). The CDR3 is 13 amino acids. Germline V gene sequence: CDR1 MNHEY, CDR2 SVGAGI. The ends were cut back, 7 bases at V and 5 bases at J, with 14 bases in the middle. The CDR3 spells CASTPGHSYGYTF. CDR3 nucleotides: TGTGCCAGCACGCCGGGACATTCTTATGGCTACACCTTC.

The chain carries TRBV7-9 and TRBJ2-5, with 8 nucleotides matching TRBD2. The CDR3 sequence is 14 residues long. Looked up from germline, CDR1 is SEHNR and CDR2 is FQNEAQ (reference sequence). V shed 4 bases and J 5 bases; nucleotides not matched to a gene: 6. CDR3: CASSSGLGGETQYF. CDR3 in DNA: TGTGCCAGCAGCTCGGGACTAGGGGGGGAGACCCAGTACTTC.

V usage is TRBV11-2 and J usage is TRBJ2-3, with unresolved D. Germline-derived CDR1 and CDR2 are SGHAT and FQNNGV. The CDR3 consists of 14 residues. V lost 2 bases, J lost 6 bases, and 12 bases lay in between. CDR3 amino acids: CASSLSGFSDTQYF. The DNA for the CDR3 is TGTGCCAGCAGCTTATCAGGTTTTTCGGATACGCAGTATTTT.

The V call is TRBV18, the J call TRBJ1-5, with D uncertain. V lost 0 bases and J 2 bases, leaving 11 bases between the germline ends. The germline V gene has CDR1 KGHSH and CDR2 LQKENI. The CDR3 totals 16 residues. The chain's CDR3 is CASSPPGGGGNQPQHF. The CDR3 nucleotides are TGTGCCAGCTCACCACCGGGAGGCGGGGGCAATCAGCCCCAGCATTTT.